The present T cell receptor beta chain was sequenced within a study of T-cell memory formation after mild COVID-19. Findings and caveats of the study: Clones contracting across day 15 to 85 had a balanced CD4/CD8 profile; later expanding clones leaned CD4+. Pre-infection memory contained some responding clones, which suggested that cross-reactive memory had joined.

Employing constant-segment primers, 5'RACE generated TCR alpha and TCR beta cDNA libraries bearing sample barcodes and UMIs. One entry per CDR3 protein, called by TCRdb with MiXCR from the 5' RACE reads. The sample includes 250,000 or so distinct CDR3 sequences, more than 15% of them seen just once. This clonotype appeared a few times. Its antigen is unidentified. Losses at the gene ends were 4 bases for V and 5 bases for J; bases not matched to a gene: 14. The germline V gene has CDR1 SSHAT and CDR2 FNYEAQ (reference sequence). The CDR3 sequence is 20 residues long. The J gene is TRBJ2-2, the V gene TRBV7-7; TRBD2 aligns across 15 bases. The sequencing sample was made of PBMCs or a T cell subset sorted from them (not recorded which). The receptor's source is a man aged 18-30 years who had mild COVID-19 (a few samples of this study predate the infection). Cell type and time point are not known. CDR3 loop: CASSYGPGLAGGPGTGELFF. CDR3 DNA: TGTGCCAGCAGCTATGGTCCGGGACTAGCGGGGGGCCCGGGGACCGGGGAGCTGTTTTTT.